These 32 T cell receptor beta chains share one sample of origin, sequenced in a study of blood T cell repertoires in COVID-19. Method: immunoSEQ multiplex PCR; TCRdb's copy keeps in-frame clones and lacks some. The table records 130,000 or so clones, around nine tenths of them present only once. The sequenced sample was peripheral blood. The receptors were gathered from a man aged 50-60 years with active or convalescent COVID-19.

The chain couples TRBV7-2 to TRBJ1-2; 7 bases are shared with TRBD1. The CDR3 is 14 amino acids. V lost 5 bases and J lost 5; bases outside the gene matches: 8. Per germline, CDR1 SGHTA and CDR2 FQGNSA. This chain's CDR3 is CASSGKTGKYGYTF. Here the CDR3 DNA reads TGTGCCAGCAGCGGCAAGACAGGGAAATATGGCTACACCTTC.

Turning to this clone: At one boundary the junction diverges from the germline segment, which might be a read error. The sample contains more than one DNA sequence encoding this CDR3. The genes are TRBV9 and TRBJ1-4; 10 bases line up with TRBD1. From germline, CDR1 is SGDLS and CDR2 YYNGEE. CDR3 length: 15 residues. The CDR3 region is CASSVTGTGDEKLFF. As DNA, the CDR3 is TGTGCCAGTAGCGTTACCGGGACAGGGGACGAAAAACTGTTTTTT. The full variable domain, rest sourced from reference TRBV9 and TRBJ1-4, is DSGVTQTPKHLITATGQRVTLRCSPRSGDLSVYWYQQSLDQGLQFLIQYYNGEERAKGNILERFSAQQFPDLHSELNLSSLELGDSALYFCASSVTGTGDEKLFFGSGTQLSVL.

The rearrangement uses TRBV10-3 and TRBJ2-7; 9 bases are a match to TRBD1. Germline CDR1 reads ENHRY; CDR2 reads SYGVKD. J gave up 4 bases and V 3 bases, and 7 bases lay outside the gene matches. This CDR3 comprises 15 residues. CDR3 loop: CAISDPGTGLYEQYF. For the CDR3, the DNA is TGTGCCATCAGTGATCCTGGGACAGGGCTGTACGAGCAGTACTTC.

The chain has TRBV30 and TRBJ2-2, with 9 bases fitting TRBD2. The ends lost 8 bases at V and 5 bases at J; junction bases unmatched: 6. This CDR3 has 13 amino acids. CDR1 GTSNPN and CDR2 SVGIG come from the germline V gene (reference sequence). CDR3 bases: TGTGCCCGGCGGGGGGGCCGGACCGGGGAGCTGTTTTTT. The encoded protein is CARRGGRTGELFF.

The J gene is TRBJ1-2, the V gene TRBV10-3; a weak D match, TRBD1 (6 bases). This CDR3 is built from 14 residues. The germline gives CDR1 ENHRY, CDR2 SYGVKD. The germline V and J ends were trimmed by 4 bases and 4 bases, with 13 bases remaining between them. The chain's CDR3 is CAISADSPIYGYTF. The CDR3, as DNA: TGTGCCATCAGTGCGGACAGCCCCATCTATGGCTACACCTTC.

This clone was seen just once. The chain employs TRBV19 and TRBJ1-4; D is possibly TRBD1 (6 bases). This CDR3 is 16 amino acids long. V lost 3 bases, J lost 7 bases, and 18 bases lay in between. Looked up from germline, CDR1 is LNHDA and CDR2 is SQIVND (reference sequence). The CDR3 here is CASSMNRRGSGEKLFF. CDR3 DNA: TGTGCCAGTAGTATGAACCGCAGGGGAAGCGGTGAAAAACTGTTTTTT.

CDR3: CASSQVRGGGTLHF. The DNA of the CDR3 is TGTGCCAGCAGCCAAGTTCGGGGAGGAGGGACCCTCCACTTT. The chain has TRBV14 and TRBJ1-6; no definite D call. The germline gives CDR1 SGHDN, CDR2 FVKESK. V lost 1 base to trimming and J lost 14 bases, with 15 bases between them. The CDR3 length is 14 residues.

The V call is TRBV4-2, the J call TRBJ1-1; maybe TRBD1 (6 bases). This CDR3 is built from 16 residues. V was clipped by 4 bases and J by 3 bases, with 18 bases between them. Germline loops: CDR1 LGHNA, CDR2 YNFKEQ. The CDR3 spells CASSLSTGLSDTEAFF. In DNA form, the CDR3 reads TGTGCCAGCAGCCTTTCCACAGGGTTATCGGACACTGAAGCTTTCTTT.

The genes are TRBV3-1 (or the pseudogene TRBV3-2) and TRBJ2-2; D might be TRBD1 (5 bases). With 4 bases removed from V and 6 bases from J, the gap between germline ends came to 12 bases. Germline V gene lookup returns CDR1 LGHDT and CDR2 YNNKEL (reference sequence). The CDR3 sequence is 14 residues long. In nucleotides, the CDR3 is TGTGCCAGCAGCCCCTTGGGGCGCGCCGGGGAGCTGTTTTTT. This codes for CASSPLGRAGELFF.

The rearrangement links TRBV11-2 to TRBJ1-4; a weak D match, TRBD1 (5 bases). This CDR3 spans 15 amino acids. The germline V and J ends were trimmed by 3 bases and 8 bases, with 16 bases remaining between them. The germline V gene encodes CDR1 SGHAT and CDR2 FQNNGV. The CDR3 spells CASSLGLGVEEKLFF. CDR3 DNA: TGTGCCAGCAGCTTGGGTTTAGGGGTTGAGGAAAAACTGTTTTTT.

The chain joins TRBV25-1 to TRBJ1-1, with 9 bases aligning to TRBD1. Germline CDR1 reads MGHDK; CDR2 reads SYGVNS. The CDR3 contains 15 residues. J gave up 0 bases and V 5 bases, and 4 bases lay outside the gene matches. Here the CDR3 DNA reads TGTGCCAGCAGTTCAACAGGGGGCATGAACACTGAAGCTTTCTTT. Its translation: CASSSTGGMNTEAFF.

The V call is TRBV28, the J call TRBJ2-5; tentatively, D is TRBD2 (7 bases). The CDR3 is 14 residues long. Germline values: CDR1 MDHEN, CDR2 SYDVKM. V lost 7 bases and J 2 bases, leaving 14 bases between the germline ends. CDR3: CASKGGGRQETQYF. DNA for the CDR3: TGTGCCAGCAAGGGGGGAGGGCGGCAAGAGACCCAGTACTTC.

The chain carries TRBV19 and TRBJ1-5, with 10 bases identical to TRBD1. Germline V lookup: CDR1 LNHDA, CDR2 SQIVND (reference sequence). V gave up 9 bases and J gave up 2 bases; unmatched junction bases: 4. There are 14 residues in the CDR3. CDR3 DNA: TGTGCCAGCTCCGGGACAGGGGGCAATCAGCCCCAGCATTTT. Translating gives CASSGTGGNQPQHF. Full variable domain (outside the CDR3, taken from reference TRBV19 and TRBJ1-5): DGGITQSPKYLFRKEGQNVTLSCEQNLNHDAMYWYRQDPGQGLRLIYYSQIVNDFQKGDIAEGYSVSREKKESFPLTVTSAQKNPTAFYLCASSGTGGNQPQHFGDGTRLSIL.

The chain carries TRBV29-1 and TRBJ1-2, with TRBD1 matching over 7 bases. CDR1 is SQVTM and CDR2 is ANQGSEA in the germline V gene. V was pared by 6 bases and J by 2 bases, with 6 bases of the junction left unmatched. The length of the CDR3 is 13 residues. As DNA, the CDR3 is TGCAGCGTCAAAGACAGGGAAAACTATGGCTACACCTTC. It yields the protein CSVKDRENYGYTF.

The chain employs TRBV27 and TRBJ2-7, with 9 bases that match TRBD2. V lost 8 bases and J lost 0; bases outside the gene matches: 8. The CDR3 loop spans 15 amino acids. Germline CDR1 MNHEY, CDR2 SMNVEV (reference sequence). CDR3 bases: TGTGCCAGCCAACGGACTAGCGAAAACTCCTACGAGCAGTACTTC. It specifies CASQRTSENSYEQYF.

This chain links TRBV11-2 with TRBJ2-7; TRBD1 matches at 9 bases. Per the germline V gene, CDR1 is SGHAT and CDR2 is FQNNGV. The CDR3 extends over 14 amino acids. V lost 5 bases and J lost 3; bases outside the gene matches: 5. The CDR3 protein is CASSRQGVGYEQYF. The DNA for the CDR3 is TGTGCCAGCAGCCGACAGGGGGTGGGCTACGAGCAGTACTTC.

The CDR3: CASRRDRGLAYEQYF. The CDR3 DNA is TGTGCCAGCAGGCGCGACAGGGGGCTCGCCTACGAGCAGTACTTC. This sequence joins TRBV7-2 and TRBJ2-7; 10 positions agree with TRBD1. CDR3 length: 15 amino acids. The ends lost 6 bases at V and 2 bases at J; junction bases unmatched: 7. Germline-derived CDR1 and CDR2 are SGHTA and FQGNSA.

This chain joins TRBV11-2 and TRBJ1-1; TRBD1 is a possible D gene (6 bases). V dropped 1 base and J dropped 1 base, with 10 bases sitting between them. CDR3 length: 15 amino acids. CDR1 SGHAT and CDR2 FQNNGV come from the germline V gene. The chain's CDR3 is CASSLGGTPNTEAFF. In nucleotides, the CDR3 is TGTGCCAGCAGCTTAGGGGGGACACCGAACACTGAAGCTTTCTTT. The full variable domain, in which reference TRBV11-2 and TRBJ1-1 provide the parts outside the CDR3, is EAGVAQSPRYKIIEKRQSVAFWCNPISGHATLYWYQQILGQGPKLLIQFQNNGVVDDSQLPKDRFSAERLKGVDSTLKIQPAKLEDSAVYLCASSLGGTPNTEAFFGQGTRLTVV.

The chain joins TRBV5-1 to TRBJ2-7; 11 nucleotides line up with TRBD1. This CDR3 has 14 amino acids. CDR1 and CDR2 (germline): SGHRS, YFSETQ. V was clipped by 3 bases and J by 4 bases; unmatched bases: 3. The CDR3 here is CASSWTGGLYEQYF. In DNA form, the CDR3 reads TGCGCCAGCAGCTGGACAGGGGGCCTTTACGAGCAGTACTTC.

The chain carries TRBV28 and TRBJ2-4, with D possibly being TRBD2 (5 bases). The length of the CDR3 is 13 residues. Germline CDR1 MDHEN, CDR2 SYDVKM. Trimming pared 7 bases from V and 8 bases from J, leaving 15 bases between. The CDR3 loop reads CASMEDPGHIQYF. The DNA for the CDR3 is TGTGCCAGCATGGAGGATCCCGGCCACATTCAGTACTTC.

This clone was detected a few times. The chain is built from TRBV29-1 and TRBJ1-1, with D perhaps matching TRBD1 (6 bases). The CDR3 has 14 amino acids. V was shortened by 5 bases and J by 1 base, with 14 bases between the two germline ends. From germline, CDR1 is SQVTM and CDR2 ANQGSEA. This chain's CDR3 is CSVKAMTGNTEAFF. CDR3 coding DNA: TGCAGCGTTAAAGCGATGACAGGGAACACTGAAGCTTTCTTT.

J is TRBJ1-5 and V is TRBV2; the D is unclear. The germline gives CDR1 SNHLY, CDR2 FYNNEI. This CDR3 region has 16 residues. V was shortened by 3 bases and J by 2 bases, with 14 bases between the two germline ends. As DNA, the CDR3 is TGTGCCAGCAGTGATCTAGCTTCTTGGGGCAATCAGCCCCAGCATTTT. It encodes CASSDLASWGNQPQHF.

This clone showed up just a few times. V gene TRBV30 combines with J gene TRBJ2-2, with no clear D. CDR1 is GTSNPN and CDR2 is SVGIG in the germline V gene (reference sequence). V lost 6 bases to trimming and J lost 0 bases, with 11 bases between them. The CDR3 has 14 amino acids. CDR3 protein: CACRGAANTGELFF. The CDR3 DNA is TGTGCCTGTCGAGGTGCGGCGAACACCGGGGAGCTGTTTTTT.

This clone was recorded once. This rearrangement joins TRBV3-1 (or the pseudogene TRBV3-2) to TRBJ2-2; 8 nucleotides agree with TRBD2. This CDR3 region has 16 residues. The J segment lost 7 bases and the V segment lost 0 bases, leaving 7 bases of the junction unmatched. CDR1 is LGHDT, CDR2 YNNKEL, per germline (reference sequence). CDR3: CASSQETGGRYGELFF. The DNA of the CDR3 is TGTGCCAGCAGCCAAGAAACGGGAGGGCGATACGGGGAGCTGTTTTTT.

The chain is built from TRBV7-2 and TRBJ1-6; 9 bases are shared with TRBD1. This CDR3 has 15 residues. The V gene's germline CDR1 is SGHTA and CDR2 FQGNSA. Losses at the gene ends were 5 bases for V and 8 bases for J; bases not matched to a gene: 7. DNA for the CDR3: TGTGCCAGCAGCCTCACGGGACAGGGATATTCACCCCTCCACTTT. Translating it yields CASSLTGQGYSPLHF.

The chain links TRBV25-1 to TRBJ2-1, with 11 bases aligning to TRBD2. There are 16 residues in the CDR3. The V gene's germline CDR1 is MGHDK and CDR2 SYGVNS. Losses at the gene ends were 2 bases for V and 10 bases for J; bases not matched to a gene: 10. Here the CDR3 reads CASSETASGRPREQFF. The DNA for the CDR3 is TGTGCCAGCAGTGAAACCGCTAGCGGGAGGCCGAGGGAGCAGTTCTTC.

CDR3 sequence: CASSLHRDRGVNGYTF. DNA for the CDR3: TGCGCCAGCAGCCTACACCGGGACAGGGGGGTCAATGGCTACACCTTC. The V and J genes are TRBV5-1 and TRBJ1-2; 11 nucleotides agree with TRBD1. Looked up from germline, CDR1 is SGHRS and CDR2 is YFSETQ. The CDR3 length is 16 residues. V lost 4 bases, J lost 6 bases, and 11 bases stayed unmatched.

V usage is TRBV7-9 and J usage is TRBJ2-1; 8 bases fit TRBD1. V shed 1 base and J 8 bases; nucleotides not matched to a gene: 4. The length of the CDR3 is 14 residues. In germline, CDR1 is SEHNR, CDR2 FQNEAQ (reference sequence). The CDR3 coding sequence is TGTGCCAGCAGCTTAGAGTCAGGGGGCCATGAGCAGTTCTTC. This sequence encodes CASSLESGGHEQFF. The full variable domain, completed using reference TRBV7-9 and TRBJ2-1, is DTGVSQNPRHKITKRGQNVTFRCDPISEHNRLYWYRQTLGQGPEFLTYFQNEAQLEKSRLLSDRFSAERPKGSFSTLEIQRTEQGDSAMYLCASSLESGGHEQFFGPGTRLTVL.

The chain carries TRBV3-1 (or the pseudogene TRBV3-2) and TRBJ2-7; possible D gene TRBD2, 6 bases. CDR1 is LGHDT, CDR2 YNNKEL, per germline (reference sequence). This CDR3 comprises 14 residues. The V end lost 2 bases, the J end lost 0 bases, and 8 bases lay between the germline ends. CDR3 sequence (DNA): TGTGCCAGCAGCCAATTACTAGCCTCCTACGAGCAGTACTTC. Protein product: CASSQLLASYEQYF.

The chain uses TRBV6-6 and TRBJ2-1, with D possibly matching TRBD1 (5 bases). V gave up 5 bases and J gave up 4 bases, with 9 bases separating them. Germline V gene sequence: CDR1 MNHNY, CDR2 SVGAGI (reference sequence). This CDR3 contains 13 residues. The CDR3 protein is CASSQRQYNEQFF. CDR3 bases: TGTGCCAGCAGTCAAAGACAGTACAATGAGCAGTTCTTC.

This clone was counted between two and nine times. The rearrangement joins TRBV4-2 to TRBJ2-2; 7 positions match TRBD1. Per the germline V gene, CDR1 is LGHNA and CDR2 is YNFKEQ. The V gene end was trimmed by 1 base and the J gene end by 2 bases; junction bases not matched to a gene: 1. This CDR3 is built from 15 residues. The CDR3 reads CASSQGQGNTGELFF. CDR3 DNA sequence: TGTGCCAGCAGCCAAGGACAGGGCAACACCGGGGAGCTGTTTTTT.

The chain uses TRBV5-1 and TRBJ2-2; 10 bases align to TRBD1. The V and J ends lost 1 base and 6 bases, in that order; junction bases with no gene match: 3. CDR3 length: 15 residues. Germline CDR1 SGHRS, CDR2 YFSETQ. CDR3 protein: CASSLLGTGAGELFF. As DNA, the CDR3 is TGCGCCAGCAGCTTGCTCGGGACAGGGGCCGGGGAGCTGTTTTTT.